These 8 T cell receptor beta chains share one sample of origin, sequenced in a study of T cell responses to AZD1222 COVID-19 vaccine. The data were produced by immunoSEQ multiplex PCR, yet TCRdb's version contains in-frame clones alone and is incomplete. The table shows around 110,000 clones, with around 94% occurring only once. The sample in question was peripheral blood, obtained 28 days after the second AZD1222 dose. The receptor source for this set is an adult who received the AZD1222 COVID-19 vaccine.

The rearrangement joins TRBV4-2 to TRBJ2-2; 9 bases map to TRBD2. Germline V lookup: CDR1 LGHNA, CDR2 YNFKEQ. The CDR3 sequence is 15 residues long. V shed 1 base and J 7 bases; nucleotides not matched to a gene: 4. The CDR3 nucleotides read TGTGCCAGCAGCCAAGTAGCGGGAGTAATCGGGGAGCTGTTTTTT. This encodes CASSQVAGVIGELFF.

The CDR3 nucleotides read TGCAGCGTTGATCGTGGGGATGGGGCCACTGAAGCTTTCTTT. It translates to CSVDRGDGATEAFF. The chain links TRBV29-1 to TRBJ1-1, with a possible D match to TRBD1 (5 bases). Trimming left V 3 bases short and J 4 bases short, with 15 bases between. This CDR3 contains 14 residues. The V gene's germline CDR1 is SQVTM and CDR2 ANQGSEA.

This chain connects TRBV10-3 to TRBJ1-4, with 7 nucleotides matching TRBD1. With 5 bases clipped from V and 6 bases from J, the junction kept 9 bases outside the gene matches. Germline loops: CDR1 ENHRY, CDR2 SYGVKD. This CDR3 is 15 amino acids long. In nucleotides, the CDR3 is TGTGCCATCAGTCCGCGACAGGGCGAAGATGAAAAACTGTTTTTT. Its protein is CAISPRQGEDEKLFF.

V and J are TRBV27 and TRBJ2-1; 11 bases line up with TRBD2. The germline gives CDR1 MNHEY, CDR2 SMNVEV (reference sequence). Trimming removed 6 bases from V and 4 bases from J; junction bases left unmatched: 11. This CDR3 has 17 residues. This CDR3 is CASSPRAVAGGYNEQFF. The CDR3 DNA reads as TGTGCCAGCAGCCCGCGAGCGGTAGCGGGAGGGTACAATGAGCAGTTCTTC.

The V call is TRBV28, the J call TRBJ2-3, with D possibly matching TRBD2 (6 bases). Trimming took 3 bases from V and 3 from J, leaving 16 bases between them. Germline CDR1 and CDR2: MDHEN and SYDVKM. This CDR3 spans 16 amino acids. CDR3 region: CASSLYVGGETDTQYF. The CDR3, as DNA: TGTGCCAGCAGTTTGTATGTGGGCGGGGAGACAGATACGCAGTATTTT.

The V gene is TRBV19, the J gene TRBJ1-5, with 9 bases lining up with TRBD1. There are 16 residues in the CDR3. Germline V gene lookup returns CDR1 LNHDA and CDR2 SQIVND (reference sequence). Trimming at V came to 4 bases and at J to 7 bases, leaving 11 bases not matched to a gene. CDR3 sequence: CASSTPGQGWGQPQHF. CDR3 nucleotides: TGTGCCAGTAGTACCCCCGGACAGGGGTGGGGACAGCCCCAGCATTTT.

The chain combines TRBV10-1 with TRBJ2-1, with TRBD2 matching over 13 bases. V shed 6 bases, J shed 0 bases, and the junction held 5 bases outside the gene matches. This CDR3 has 17 residues. Per the germline V gene, CDR1 is WNHNN and CDR2 is SYGVQD (reference sequence). CDR3 DNA: TGCGCCAGCAGCGGACTAGCGGGGGACAGCTCCTACAATGAGCAGTTCTTC. This gives the protein CASSGLAGDSSYNEQFF.

The chain links TRBV4-2 to TRBJ2-3; D gene ambiguous. CDR3 length: 16 residues. The germline V gene encodes CDR1 LGHNA and CDR2 YNFKEQ. Trimming cost V 2 bases and J 0 bases, with 12 bases left between them. CDR3 coding DNA: TGTGCCAGCAGCCAATTCGGCCATACTAGCACAGATACGCAGTATTTT. Translation gives CASSQFGHTSTDTQYF.